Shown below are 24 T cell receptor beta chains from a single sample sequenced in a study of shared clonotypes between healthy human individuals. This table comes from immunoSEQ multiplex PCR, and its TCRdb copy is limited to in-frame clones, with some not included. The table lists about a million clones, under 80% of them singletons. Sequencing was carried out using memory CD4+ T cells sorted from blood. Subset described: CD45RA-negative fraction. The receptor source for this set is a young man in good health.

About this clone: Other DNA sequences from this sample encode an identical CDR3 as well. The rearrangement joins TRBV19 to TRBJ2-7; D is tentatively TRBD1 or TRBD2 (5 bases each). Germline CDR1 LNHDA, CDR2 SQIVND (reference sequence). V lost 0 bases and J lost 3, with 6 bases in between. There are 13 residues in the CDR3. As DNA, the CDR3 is TGTGCCAGTAGTATAGAGAGGGGCTACGAGCAGTACTTC. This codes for CASSIERGYEQYF. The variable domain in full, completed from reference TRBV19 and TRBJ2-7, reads DGGITQSPKYLFRKEGQNVTLSCEQNLNHDAMYWYRQDPGQGLRLIYYSQIVNDFQKGDIAEGYSVSREKKESFPLTVTSAQKNPTAFYLCASSIERGYEQYFGPGTRLTVT.

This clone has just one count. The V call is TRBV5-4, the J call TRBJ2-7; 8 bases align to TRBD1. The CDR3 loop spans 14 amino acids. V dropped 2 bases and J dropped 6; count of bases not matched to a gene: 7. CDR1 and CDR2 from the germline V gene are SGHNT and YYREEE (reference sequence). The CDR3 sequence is CASSLAGGFGEQYF. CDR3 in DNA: TGTGCCAGCAGCTTAGCAGGGGGCTTTGGCGAGCAGTACTTC.

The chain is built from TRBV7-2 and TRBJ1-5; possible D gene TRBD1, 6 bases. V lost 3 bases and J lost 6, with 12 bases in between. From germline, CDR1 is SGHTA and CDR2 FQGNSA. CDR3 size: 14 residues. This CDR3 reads CASSFGGRSQPQHF. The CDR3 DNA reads TGTGCCAGCAGCTTCGGGGGGCGCAGTCAGCCCCAGCATTTT.

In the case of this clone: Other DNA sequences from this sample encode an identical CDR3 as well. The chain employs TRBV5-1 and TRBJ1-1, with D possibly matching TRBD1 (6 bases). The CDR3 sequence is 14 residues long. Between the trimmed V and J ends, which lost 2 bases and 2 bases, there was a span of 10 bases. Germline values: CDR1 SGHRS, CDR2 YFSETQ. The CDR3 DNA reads TGCGCCAGCAGCTTTTTACAGGGCAACACTGAAGCTTTCTTT. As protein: CASSFLQGNTEAFF.

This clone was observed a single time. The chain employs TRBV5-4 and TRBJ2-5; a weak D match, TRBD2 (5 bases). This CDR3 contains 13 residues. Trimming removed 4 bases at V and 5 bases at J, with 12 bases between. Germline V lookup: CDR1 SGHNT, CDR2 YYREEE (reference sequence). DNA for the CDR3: TGTGCCAGCAGCCATGACTACGGGGAGACCCAGTACTTC. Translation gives CASSHDYGETQYF.

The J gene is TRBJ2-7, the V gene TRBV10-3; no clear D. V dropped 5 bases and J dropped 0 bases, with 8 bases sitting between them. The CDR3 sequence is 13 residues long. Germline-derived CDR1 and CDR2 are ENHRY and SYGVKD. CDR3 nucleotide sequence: TGTGCCATCAGTAACCGGGTCTCCTACGAGCAGTACTTC. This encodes CAISNRVSYEQYF.

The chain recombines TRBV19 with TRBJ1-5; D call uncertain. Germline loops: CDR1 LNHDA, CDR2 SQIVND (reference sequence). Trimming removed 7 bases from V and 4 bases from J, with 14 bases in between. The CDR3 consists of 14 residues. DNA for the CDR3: TGTGCCAGTACCCCGAGAGTTGGAAATCAGCCCCAGCATTTT. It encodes CASTPRVGNQPQHF. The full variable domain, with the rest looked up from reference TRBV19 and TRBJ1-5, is DGGITQSPKYLFRKEGQNVTLSCEQNLNHDAMYWYRQDPGQGLRLIYYSQIVNDFQKGDIAEGYSVSREKKESFPLTVTSAQKNPTAFYLCASTPRVGNQPQHFGDGTRLSIL.

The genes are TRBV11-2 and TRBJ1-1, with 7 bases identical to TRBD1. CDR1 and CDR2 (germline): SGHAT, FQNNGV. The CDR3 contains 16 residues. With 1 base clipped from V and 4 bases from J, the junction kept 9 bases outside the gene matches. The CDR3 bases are TGTGCCAGCAGCTTAGCTCCCAGGGGGAAGGGCACTGAAGCTTTCTTT. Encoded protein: CASSLAPRGKGTEAFF.

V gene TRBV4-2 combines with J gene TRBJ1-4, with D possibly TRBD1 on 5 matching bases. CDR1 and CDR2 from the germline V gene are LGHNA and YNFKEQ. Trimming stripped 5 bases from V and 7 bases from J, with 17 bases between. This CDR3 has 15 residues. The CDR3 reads CASSLAGLDTEKLFF. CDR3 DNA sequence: TGTGCCAGCAGCTTAGCGGGTTTGGACACTGAAAAACTGTTTTTT.

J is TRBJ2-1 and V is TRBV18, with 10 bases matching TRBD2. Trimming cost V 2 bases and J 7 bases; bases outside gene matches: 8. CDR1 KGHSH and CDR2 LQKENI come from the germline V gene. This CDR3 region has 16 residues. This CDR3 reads CASSPSLAGARNEQFF. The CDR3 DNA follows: TGTGCCAGCTCACCATCCCTAGCGGGAGCACGGAATGAGCAGTTCTTC.

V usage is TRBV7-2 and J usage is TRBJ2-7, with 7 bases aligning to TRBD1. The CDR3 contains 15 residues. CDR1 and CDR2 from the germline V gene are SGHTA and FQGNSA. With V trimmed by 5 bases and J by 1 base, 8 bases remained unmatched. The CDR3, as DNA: TGTGCCAGCAGCAAACAAGGGGGCTTATCCTACGAGCAGTACTTC. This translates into CASSKQGGLSYEQYF.

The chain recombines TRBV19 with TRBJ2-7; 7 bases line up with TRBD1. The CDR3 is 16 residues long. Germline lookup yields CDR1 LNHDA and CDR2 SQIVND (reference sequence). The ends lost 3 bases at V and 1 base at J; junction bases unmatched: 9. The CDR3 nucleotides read TGTGCCAGTAGTATCACCGACTCACAGGGGTCCTACGAGCAGTACTTC. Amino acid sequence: CASSITDSQGSYEQYF.

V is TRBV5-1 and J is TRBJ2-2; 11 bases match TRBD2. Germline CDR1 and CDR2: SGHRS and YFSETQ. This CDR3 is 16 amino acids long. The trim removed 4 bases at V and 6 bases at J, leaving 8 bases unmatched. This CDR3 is CASSLLAGGLAGELFF. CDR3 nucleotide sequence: TGCGCCAGCAGCCTCCTAGCGGGGGGACTCGCCGGGGAGCTGTTTTTT.

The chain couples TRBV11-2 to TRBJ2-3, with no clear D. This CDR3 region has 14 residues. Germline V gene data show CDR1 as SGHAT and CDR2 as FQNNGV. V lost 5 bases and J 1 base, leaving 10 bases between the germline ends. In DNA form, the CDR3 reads TGTGCCAGCAGCCTCAACGCGCGCACAGATACGCAGTATTTT. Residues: CASSLNARTDTQYF.

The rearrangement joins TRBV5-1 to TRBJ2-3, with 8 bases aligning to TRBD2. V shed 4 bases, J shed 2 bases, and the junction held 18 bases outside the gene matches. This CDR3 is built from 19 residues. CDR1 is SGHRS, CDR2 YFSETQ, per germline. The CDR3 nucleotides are TGCGCCAGCAGCAGAGGCGGGCGGGAGGCAACACGTTACACAGATACGCAGTATTTT. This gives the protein CASSRGGREATRYTDTQYF.

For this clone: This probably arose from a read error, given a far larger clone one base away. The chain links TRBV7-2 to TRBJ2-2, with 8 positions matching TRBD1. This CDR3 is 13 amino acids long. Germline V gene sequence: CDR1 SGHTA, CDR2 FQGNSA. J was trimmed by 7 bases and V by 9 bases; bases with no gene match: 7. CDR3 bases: TGTGCCAGTAGTATAGACAGGGGCGGGGAGCTGTTTTTT. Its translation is CASSIDRGGELFF.

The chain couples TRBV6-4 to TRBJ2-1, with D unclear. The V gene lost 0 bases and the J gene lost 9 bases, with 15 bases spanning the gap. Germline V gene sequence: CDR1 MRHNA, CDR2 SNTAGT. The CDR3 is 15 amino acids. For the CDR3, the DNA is TGTGCCAGCAGTGACTCCTGGGTCAGAATCGGTGAGCAGTTCTTC. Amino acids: CASSDSWVRIGEQFF.

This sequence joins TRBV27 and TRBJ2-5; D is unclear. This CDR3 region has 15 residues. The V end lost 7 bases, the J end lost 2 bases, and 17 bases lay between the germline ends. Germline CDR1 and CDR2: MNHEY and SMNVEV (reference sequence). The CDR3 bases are TGTGCCAGCAACCCCCTAGGTGGGCAGCAAGAGACCCAGTACTTC. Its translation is CASNPLGGQQETQYF.

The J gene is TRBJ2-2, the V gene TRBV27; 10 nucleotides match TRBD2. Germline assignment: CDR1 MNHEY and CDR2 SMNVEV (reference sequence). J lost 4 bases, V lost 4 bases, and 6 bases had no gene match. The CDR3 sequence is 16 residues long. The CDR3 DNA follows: TGTGCCAGCAGTTCTCCCCCTAGCGGGGGCACCGGGGAGCTGTTTTTT. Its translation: CASSSPPSGGTGELFF.

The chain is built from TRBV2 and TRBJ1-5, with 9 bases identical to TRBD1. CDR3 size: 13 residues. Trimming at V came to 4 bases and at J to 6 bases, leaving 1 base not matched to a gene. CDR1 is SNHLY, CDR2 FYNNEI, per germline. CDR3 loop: CASSAGQGQPQHF. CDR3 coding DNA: TGTGCCAGCAGTGCGGGACAGGGTCAGCCCCAGCATTTT.

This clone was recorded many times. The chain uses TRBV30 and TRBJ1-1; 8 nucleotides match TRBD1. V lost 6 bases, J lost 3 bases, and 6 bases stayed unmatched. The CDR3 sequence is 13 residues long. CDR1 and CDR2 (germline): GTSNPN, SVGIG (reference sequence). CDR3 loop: CACYRGWYTEAFF. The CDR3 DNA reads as TGTGCCTGTTACAGGGGGTGGTACACTGAAGCTTTCTTT.

CDR3 in DNA: TGTGCCATCAGTGAGTCGAGCGGCGGACAGAGCTACAATGAGCAGTTCTTC. Translating it yields CAISESSGGQSYNEQFF. The rearrangement links TRBV10-3 to TRBJ2-1, with D possibly TRBD1 on 6 matching bases. Trimming took off 0 bases at V and 3 bases at J, with 15 bases between the two ends. Looked up from germline, CDR1 is ENHRY and CDR2 is SYGVKD. The CDR3 runs 17 residues.

CDR3 amino acids: CASSSSGGGYGYTF. The CDR3 DNA sequence: TGTGCCAGCAGTTCCTCTGGAGGGGGTTATGGCTACACCTTC. The genes are TRBV28 and TRBJ1-2; D might be TRBD1 (6 bases). V shed 4 bases and J shed 5 bases, with 14 bases lying between them. Germline-derived CDR1 and CDR2 are MDHEN and SYDVKM. This CDR3 has 14 residues.

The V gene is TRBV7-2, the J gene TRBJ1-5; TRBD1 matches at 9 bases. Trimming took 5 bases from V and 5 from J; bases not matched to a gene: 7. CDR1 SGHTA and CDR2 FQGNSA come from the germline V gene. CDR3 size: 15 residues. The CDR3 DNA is TGTGCCAGCAGCCCTCAAGACAGGGGGGATCAGCCCCAGCATTTT. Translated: CASSPQDRGDQPQHF.